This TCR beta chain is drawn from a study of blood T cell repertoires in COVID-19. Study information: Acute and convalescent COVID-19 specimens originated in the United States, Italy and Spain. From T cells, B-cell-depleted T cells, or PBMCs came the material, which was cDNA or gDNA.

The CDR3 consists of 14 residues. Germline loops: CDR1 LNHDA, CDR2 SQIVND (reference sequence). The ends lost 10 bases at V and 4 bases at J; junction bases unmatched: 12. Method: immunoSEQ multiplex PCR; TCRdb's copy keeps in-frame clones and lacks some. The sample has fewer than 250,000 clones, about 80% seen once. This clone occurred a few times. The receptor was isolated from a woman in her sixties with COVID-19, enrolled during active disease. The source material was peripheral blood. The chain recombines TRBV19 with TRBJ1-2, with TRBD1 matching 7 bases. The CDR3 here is CATLTGMPLYGYTF. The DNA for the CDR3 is TGTGCCACTCTGACAGGGATGCCCCTCTATGGCTACACCTTC.